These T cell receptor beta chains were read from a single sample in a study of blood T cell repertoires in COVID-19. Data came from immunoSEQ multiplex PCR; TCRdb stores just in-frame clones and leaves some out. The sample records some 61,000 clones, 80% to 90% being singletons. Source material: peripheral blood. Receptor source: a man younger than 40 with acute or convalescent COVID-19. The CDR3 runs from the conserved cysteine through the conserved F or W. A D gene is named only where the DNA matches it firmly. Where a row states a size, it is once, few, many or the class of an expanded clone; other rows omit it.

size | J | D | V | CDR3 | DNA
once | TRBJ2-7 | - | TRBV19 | CASSPGTRPYEQYF | TGTGCCAGTAGTCCCGGGACACGACCCTACGAGCAGTACTTC
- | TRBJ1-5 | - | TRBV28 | CASSLTGPLSNQPQHF | TGTGCCAGCAGTTTAACAGGCCCCTTGAGCAATCAGCCCCAGCATTTT
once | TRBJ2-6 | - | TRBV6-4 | CASSPGVETNVLTF | TGTGCCAGCAGCCCCGGGGTGGAGACCAACGTCCTGACTTTC
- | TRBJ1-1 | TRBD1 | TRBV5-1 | CASSLDHRGGAEAFF | TGCGCCAGCAGCTTGGACCACAGGGGAGGCGCTGAAGCTTTCTTT
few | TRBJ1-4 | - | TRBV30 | CAWSAGAWDEKLFF | TGTGCCTGGTCAGCAGGGGCGTGGGATGAAAAACTGTTTTTT
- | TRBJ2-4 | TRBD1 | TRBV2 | CASSDQVQGNRPKNIQYF | TGTGCCAGCAGTGACCAAGTACAGGGGAATCGACCCAAAAACATTCAGTACTTC
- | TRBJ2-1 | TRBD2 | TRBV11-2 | CASSLDPLAGGRNEQFF | TGTGCCAGCAGCTTAGATCCCCTAGCGGGAGGGCGCAATGAGCAGTTCTTC
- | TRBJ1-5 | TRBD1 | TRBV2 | CASETGGSQPQHF | TGTGCCAGCGAGACAGGGGGCTCTCAGCCCCAGCATTTT
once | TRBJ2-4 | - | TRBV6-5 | CASSYSRDINIQYF | TGTGCCAGCAGTTACTCGAGGGACATAAACATTCAGTACTTC
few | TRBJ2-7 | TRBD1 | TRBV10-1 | CARAGTGASYEQYF | TGCGCCCGTGCCGGGACAGGGGCCTCCTACGAGCAGTACTTC
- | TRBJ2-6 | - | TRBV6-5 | CASREASGANVLTF | TGTGCCAGCAGGGAGGCCTCAGGGGCCAACGTCCTGACTTTC
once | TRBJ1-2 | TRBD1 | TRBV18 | CASSPRTGSYTF | TGTGCCAGCTCACCGCGGACAGGTAGCTACACCTTC
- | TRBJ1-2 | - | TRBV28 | CASSLGQGGYTF | TGTGCCAGCAGTTTAGGCCAGGGTGGCTACACCTTC
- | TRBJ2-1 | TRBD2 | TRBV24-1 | CATSDSVLAGNNEQFF | TGTGCCACCAGTGATTCGGTACTAGCGGGGAACAATGAGCAGTTCTTC
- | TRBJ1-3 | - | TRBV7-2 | CASSLISGVSSGNTIYF | TGTGCCAGCAGCTTAATATCAGGGGTGTCCTCTGGAAACACCATATATTTT
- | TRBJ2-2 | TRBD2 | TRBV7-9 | CASSLPTSGRAITGELFF | TGTGCCAGCAGCTTACCAACTAGCGGGAGGGCCATCACCGGGGAGCTGTTTTTT
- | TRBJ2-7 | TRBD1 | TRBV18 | CASSLGQVREQYF | TGTGCCAGCTCACTTGGACAGGTACGCGAGCAGTACTTC
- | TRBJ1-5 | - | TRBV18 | CASSKTSDNQPQHF | TGTGCCAGCTCAAAAACAAGTGACAATCAGCCCCAGCATTTT
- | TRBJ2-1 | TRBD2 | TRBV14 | CASSQDGGGRVYNEQFF | TGTGCCAGCAGCCAAGATGGGGGCGGGAGGGTCTACAATGAGCAGTTCTTC
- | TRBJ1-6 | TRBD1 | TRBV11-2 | CASSLQTGGNSPLHF | TGTGCCAGCAGCCTACAGACAGGGGGTAATTCACCCCTCCACTTT
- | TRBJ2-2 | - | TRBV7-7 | CATGDSSGELFF | TGTGCGACGGGAGACTCATCCGGGGAGCTGTTTTTT
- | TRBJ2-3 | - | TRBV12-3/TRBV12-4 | CASSQRHTDTQYF | TGTGCCAGCAGTCAAAGACATACAGATACGCAGTATTTT
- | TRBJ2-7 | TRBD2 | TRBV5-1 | CASSLGTSNEQYF | TGCGCCAGCAGCTTGGGGACTAGTAACGAGCAGTACTTC